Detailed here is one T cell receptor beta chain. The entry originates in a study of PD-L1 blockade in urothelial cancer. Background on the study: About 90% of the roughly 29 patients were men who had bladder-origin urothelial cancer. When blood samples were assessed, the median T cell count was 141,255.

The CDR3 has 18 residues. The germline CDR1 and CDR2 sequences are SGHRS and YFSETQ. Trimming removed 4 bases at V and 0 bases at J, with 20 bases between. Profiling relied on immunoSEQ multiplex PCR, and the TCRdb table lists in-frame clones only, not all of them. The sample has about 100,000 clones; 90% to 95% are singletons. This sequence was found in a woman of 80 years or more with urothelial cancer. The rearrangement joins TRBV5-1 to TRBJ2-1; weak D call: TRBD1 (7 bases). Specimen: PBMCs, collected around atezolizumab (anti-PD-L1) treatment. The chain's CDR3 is CASSSRGVPKYSYNEQFF. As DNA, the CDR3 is TGCGCCAGCAGCAGCAGGGGGGTCCCCAAATACTCCTACAATGAGCAGTTCTTC.